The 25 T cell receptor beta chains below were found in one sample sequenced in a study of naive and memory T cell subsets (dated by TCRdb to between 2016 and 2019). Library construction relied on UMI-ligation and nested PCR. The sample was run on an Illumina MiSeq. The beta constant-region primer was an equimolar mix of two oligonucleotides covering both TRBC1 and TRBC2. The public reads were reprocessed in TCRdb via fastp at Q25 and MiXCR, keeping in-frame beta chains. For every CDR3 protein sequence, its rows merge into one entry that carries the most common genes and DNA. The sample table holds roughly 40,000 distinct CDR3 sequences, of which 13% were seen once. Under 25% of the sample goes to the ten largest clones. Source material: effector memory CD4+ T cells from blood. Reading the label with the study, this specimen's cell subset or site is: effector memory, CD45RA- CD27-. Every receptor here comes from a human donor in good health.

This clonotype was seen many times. CDR3 DNA sequence: TGTGCCAGCAGCTTCACGCAGGCCTACGAGCAGTACTTC. Its protein is CASSFTQAYEQYF. V and J are TRBV7-2 and TRBJ2-7, with unresolved D. Trimming removed 3 bases at V and 2 bases at J, with 8 bases between. Germline V lookup: CDR1 SGHTA, CDR2 FQGNSA. This CDR3 comprises 13 residues.

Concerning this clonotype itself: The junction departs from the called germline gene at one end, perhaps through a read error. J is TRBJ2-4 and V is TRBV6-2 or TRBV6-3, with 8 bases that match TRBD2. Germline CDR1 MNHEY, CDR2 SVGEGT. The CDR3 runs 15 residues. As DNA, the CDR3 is TGTGCCAGCAGTCTTTCCTCAAGACTAGCGCCAAAGTGGCACTTC. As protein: CASSLSSRLAPKWHF.

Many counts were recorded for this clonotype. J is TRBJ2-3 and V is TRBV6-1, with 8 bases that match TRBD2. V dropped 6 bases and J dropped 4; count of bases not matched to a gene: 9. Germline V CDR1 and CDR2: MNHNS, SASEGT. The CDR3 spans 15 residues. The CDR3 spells CASRPRGTSPDTQYF. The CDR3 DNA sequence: TGTGCCAGCAGACCGAGGGGGACTAGTCCAGATACGCAGTATTTT.

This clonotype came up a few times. The CDR3 protein is CASSYREPGVYEQFF. For the CDR3, the DNA is TGTGCCAGCAGTTATCGGGAGCCGGGGGTTTATGAGCAGTTCTTC. This chain uses TRBV6-5 with TRBJ2-1; D is possibly TRBD2 (6 bases). The CDR3 loop spans 15 amino acids. V was cut by 3 bases and J by 8 bases, with 17 bases left in between. CDR1 is MNHEY, CDR2 SVGAGI, per germline.

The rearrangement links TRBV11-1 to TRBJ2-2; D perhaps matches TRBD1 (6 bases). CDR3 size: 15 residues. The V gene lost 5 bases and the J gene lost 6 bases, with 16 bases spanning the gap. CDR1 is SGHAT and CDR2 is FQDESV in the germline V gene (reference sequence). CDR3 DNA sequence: TGTGCCAGCAGCGCCGCCAGGGGAGCGGCCGGGGAGCTGTTTTTT. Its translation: CASSAARGAAGELFF.

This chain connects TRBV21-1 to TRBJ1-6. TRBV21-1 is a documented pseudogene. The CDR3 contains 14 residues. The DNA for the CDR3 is TGTGCCAGCAGCAGGAAAGGAGAAAATTCACCCCTCCACTTT. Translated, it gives CASSRKGENSPLHF.

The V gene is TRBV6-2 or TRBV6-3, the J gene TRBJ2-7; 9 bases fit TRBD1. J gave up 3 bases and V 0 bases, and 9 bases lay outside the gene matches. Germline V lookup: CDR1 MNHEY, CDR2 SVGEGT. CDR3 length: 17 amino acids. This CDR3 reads CASSYSSGRGQGYEQYF. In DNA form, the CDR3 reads TGTGCCAGCAGTTACTCGAGTGGCAGGGGACAGGGCTACGAGCAGTACTTC.

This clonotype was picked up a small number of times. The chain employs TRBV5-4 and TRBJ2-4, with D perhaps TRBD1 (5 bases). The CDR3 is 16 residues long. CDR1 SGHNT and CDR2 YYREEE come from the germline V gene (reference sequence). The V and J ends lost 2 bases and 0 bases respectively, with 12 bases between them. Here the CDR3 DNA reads TGTGCCAGCAGCTTTCTGGGGCAGAGAGCCAAAAACATTCAGTACTTC. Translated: CASSFLGQRAKNIQYF. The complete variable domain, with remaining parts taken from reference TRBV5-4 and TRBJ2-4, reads ETGVTQSPTHLIKTRGQQVTLRCSSQSGHNTVSWYQQALGQGPQFIFQYYREEENGRGNFPPRFSGLQFPNYSSELNVNALELDDSALYLCASSFLGQRAKNIQYFGAGTRLSVL.

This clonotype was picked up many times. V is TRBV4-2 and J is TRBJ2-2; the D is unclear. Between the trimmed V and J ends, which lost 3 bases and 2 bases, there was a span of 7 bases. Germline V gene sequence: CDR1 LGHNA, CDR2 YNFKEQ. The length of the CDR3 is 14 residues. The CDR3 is CASSQVTNTGELFF. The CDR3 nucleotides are TGTGCCAGCAGCCAGGTTACCAACACCGGGGAGCTGTTTTTT.

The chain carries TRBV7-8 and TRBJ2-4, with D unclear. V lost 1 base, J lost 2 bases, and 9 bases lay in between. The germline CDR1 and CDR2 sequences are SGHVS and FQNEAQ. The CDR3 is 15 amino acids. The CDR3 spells CASSLGFLTKNIQYF. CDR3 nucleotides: TGTGCCAGCAGCTTAGGTTTTTTGACCAAAAACATTCAGTACTTC.

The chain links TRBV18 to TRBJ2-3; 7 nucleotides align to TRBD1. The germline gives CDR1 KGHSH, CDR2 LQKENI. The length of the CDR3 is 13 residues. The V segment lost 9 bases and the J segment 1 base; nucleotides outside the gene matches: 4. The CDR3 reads CASHGTGTDTQYF. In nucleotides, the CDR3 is TGTGCCAGTCACGGGACAGGCACAGATACGCAGTATTTT.

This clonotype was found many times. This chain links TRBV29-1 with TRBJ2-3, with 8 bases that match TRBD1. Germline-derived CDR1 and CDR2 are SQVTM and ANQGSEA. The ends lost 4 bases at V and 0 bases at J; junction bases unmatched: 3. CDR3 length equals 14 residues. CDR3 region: CSVGQGFSTDTQYF. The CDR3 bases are TGCAGCGTTGGACAGGGGTTCAGCACAGATACGCAGTATTTT.

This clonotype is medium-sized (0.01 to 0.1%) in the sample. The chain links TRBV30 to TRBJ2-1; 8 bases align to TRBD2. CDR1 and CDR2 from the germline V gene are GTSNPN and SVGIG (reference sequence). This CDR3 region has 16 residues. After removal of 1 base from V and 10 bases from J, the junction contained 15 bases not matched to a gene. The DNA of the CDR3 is TGTGCCTGGAGTGAGTTAGCGGGGCCCCAACGTATGGAGCAGTTCTTC. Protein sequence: CAWSELAGPQRMEQFF.

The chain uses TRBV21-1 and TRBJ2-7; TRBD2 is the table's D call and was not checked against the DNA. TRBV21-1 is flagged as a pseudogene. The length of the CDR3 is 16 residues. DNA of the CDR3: TGTGCCAGCAGCCTGGCGGGGACTAGCGGGAGACGATTGGAGTACTTC. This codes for CASSLAGTSGRRLEYF.

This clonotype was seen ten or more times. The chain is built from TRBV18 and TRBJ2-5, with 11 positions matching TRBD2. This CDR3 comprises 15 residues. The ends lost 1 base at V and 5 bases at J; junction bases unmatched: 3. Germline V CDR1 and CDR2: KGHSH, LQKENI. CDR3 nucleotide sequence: TGTGCCAGCTCACCACAGGGACTAGCGGCTGAGACCCAGTACTTC. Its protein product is CASSPQGLAAETQYF.

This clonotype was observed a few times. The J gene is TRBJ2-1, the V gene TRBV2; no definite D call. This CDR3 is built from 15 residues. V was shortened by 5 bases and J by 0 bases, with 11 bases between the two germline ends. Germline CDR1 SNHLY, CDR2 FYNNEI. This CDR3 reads CASSRDVSSYNEQFF. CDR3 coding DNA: TGTGCCAGCAGTAGAGACGTTAGCTCCTACAATGAGCAGTTCTTC.

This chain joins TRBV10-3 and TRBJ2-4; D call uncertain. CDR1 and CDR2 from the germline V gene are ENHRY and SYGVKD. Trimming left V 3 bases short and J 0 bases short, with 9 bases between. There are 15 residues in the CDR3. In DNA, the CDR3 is TGTGCCATCAGTGATTCTTCGGGAGCCAAAAACATTCAGTACTTC. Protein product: CAISDSSGAKNIQYF.

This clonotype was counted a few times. This chain's CDR3 is CASSLVAGYEQYF. CDR3 DNA sequence: TGTGCCAGCAGCTTAGTAGCAGGGTACGAGCAGTACTTC. This chain joins TRBV7-2 and TRBJ2-7; perhaps TRBD1 as D (5 bases). The V end lost 1 base, the J end lost 4 bases, and 8 bases lay between the germline ends. This CDR3 has 13 amino acids. CDR1 and CDR2 (germline): SGHTA, FQGNSA.

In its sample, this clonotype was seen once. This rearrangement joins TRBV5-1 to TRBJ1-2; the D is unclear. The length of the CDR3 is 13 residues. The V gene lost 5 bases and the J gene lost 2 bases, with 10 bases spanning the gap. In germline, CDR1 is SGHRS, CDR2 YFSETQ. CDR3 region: CASSVQENYGYTF. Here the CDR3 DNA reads TGCGCCAGCAGTGTGCAGGAGAACTATGGCTACACCTTC.

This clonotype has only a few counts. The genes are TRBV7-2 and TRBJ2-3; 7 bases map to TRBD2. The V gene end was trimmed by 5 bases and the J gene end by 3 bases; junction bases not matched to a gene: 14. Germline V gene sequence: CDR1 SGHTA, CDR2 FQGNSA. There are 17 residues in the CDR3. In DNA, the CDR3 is TGTGCCAGCAGCCTGACTAGCTGGGGAGGGATTACAGATACGCAGTATTTT. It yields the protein CASSLTSWGGITDTQYF.

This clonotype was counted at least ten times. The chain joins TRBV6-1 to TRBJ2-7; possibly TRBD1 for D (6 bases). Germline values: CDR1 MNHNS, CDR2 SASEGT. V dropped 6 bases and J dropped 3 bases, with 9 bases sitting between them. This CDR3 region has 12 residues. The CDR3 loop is CASREDSYEQYF. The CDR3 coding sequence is TGTGCCAGCAGAGAGGACAGCTACGAGCAGTACTTC.

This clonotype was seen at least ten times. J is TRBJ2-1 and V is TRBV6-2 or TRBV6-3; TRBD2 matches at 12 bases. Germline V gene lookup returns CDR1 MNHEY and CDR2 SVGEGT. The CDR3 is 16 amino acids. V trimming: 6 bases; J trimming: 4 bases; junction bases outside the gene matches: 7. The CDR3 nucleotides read TGTGCCAGCAGCGGAGCTAGCGGGAGGGTGTACAATGAGCAGTTCTTC. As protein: CASSGASGRVYNEQFF.

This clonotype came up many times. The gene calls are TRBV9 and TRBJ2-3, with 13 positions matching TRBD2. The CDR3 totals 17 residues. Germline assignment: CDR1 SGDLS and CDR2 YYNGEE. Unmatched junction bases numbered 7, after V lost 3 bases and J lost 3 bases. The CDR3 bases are TGTGCCAGCAGCGCCGGGACTAGCGGGATAGTGACAGATACGCAGTATTTT. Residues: CASSAGTSGIVTDTQYF. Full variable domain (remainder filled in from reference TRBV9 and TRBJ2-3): DSGVTQTPKHLITATGQRVTLRCSPRSGDLSVYWYQQSLDQGLQFLIQYYNGEERAKGNILERFSAQQFPDLHSELNLSSLELGDSALYFCASSAGTSGIVTDTQYFGPGTRLTVL.

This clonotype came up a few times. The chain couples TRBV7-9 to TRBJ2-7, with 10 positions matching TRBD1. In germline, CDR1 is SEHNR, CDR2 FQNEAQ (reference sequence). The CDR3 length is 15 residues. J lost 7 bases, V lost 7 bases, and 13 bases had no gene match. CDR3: CASTNPGTGAREQYF. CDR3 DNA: TGTGCCAGCACCAACCCCGGGACAGGGGCGCGAGAGCAGTACTTC. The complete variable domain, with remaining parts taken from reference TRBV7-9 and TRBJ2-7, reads DTGVSQNPRHKITKRGQNVTFRCDPISEHNRLYWYRQTLGQGPEFLTYFQNEAQLEKSRLLSDRFSAERPKGSFSTLEIQRTEQGDSAMYLCASTNPGTGAREQYFGPGTRLTVT.

CDR3 coding DNA: TGTGCCAGCAGCCCGACAGGGGTGAAGCAGTACTTC. This gives the protein CASSPTGVKQYF. V usage is TRBV3-1 and J usage is TRBJ2-7; 8 positions agree with TRBD1. In germline, CDR1 is LGHDT, CDR2 YNNKEL (reference sequence). V lost 4 bases and J lost 8; bases outside the gene matches: 4. The CDR3 has 12 amino acids.